The sequence of this TCR beta chain was determined in a study of naive and memory T cell subsets. The SP2 primer and nested alpha and beta constant region primers amplified ligated cDNA in four rounds. For blood and skin samples, reverse transcription used TCR alpha and beta constant primers. TCRdb itself ran the 5' RACE reads through MiXCR, one entry per CDR3 protein. The sample lists about 48,000 distinct CDR3 sequences, 4.7% occurring once. This clonotype was seen repeatedly, ten times or more. The CDR3 is 14 amino acids. V lost 6 bases to trimming and J lost 7 bases, with 15 bases between them. TCR cDNA received a 3' ligated oligonucleotide that carried a UMI.

This clonotype originated in a female donor in good health. The chain recombines TRBV12-3 or TRBV12-4 with TRBJ1-4, with no clear D. CDR3 loop: CASSDGMVPEKLFF. The DNA for the CDR3 is TGTGCCAGCAGCGACGGGATGGTACCTGAAAAACTGTTTTTT.